This TCR beta chain is from a study of post-analysis software for immune sequencing data. Study results and limitations: Among four to six TRBV segments more frequent in patients than controls were TRBV5-6, TRBV5-1 and TRBV20-1. Pronounced co-clustering by F measure was evident among identically batched samples. Significantly decreased normalized Chao1 diversity was recorded for multiple sclerosis patients relative to controls.

V shed 0 bases and J 9 bases; nucleotides not matched to a gene: 6. The V gene's germline CDR1 is MNHNY and CDR2 SVGAGI (reference sequence). The CDR3 is 16 residues long. The TCR beta cDNA libraries contained unique molecular identifiers. Starting from roughly 1 to 10 million T cells, the study yielded about 500,000 cDNA molecules. Each CDR3 protein gets one entry after TCRdb re-called the PCR reads with MiXCR. The sample includes a few hundred thousand distinct CDR3 sequences, around 31% of them seen just once. Concerning this clonotype: The antigen is undetermined.

This sequence originates from a girl aged 2-17 years with multiple sclerosis. The sample taken for sequencing was blood. The J gene is TRBJ2-1, the V gene TRBV6-6; 12 bases align to TRBD2. The CDR3 bases are TGTGCCAGCAGTTACTCGGCTAGCGGGGGGGCGGTTGAGCAGTTCTTC. The encoded protein is CASSYSASGGAVEQFF.